This TCR beta chain was sequenced during a study of persistence of HIV-infected CD4 T cells. Study background: Suppressive ART had lasted a median of around eight years. Multiple blood draws of up to about 180 mL, except two donors with single leukapheresis.

The immunoSEQ assay was version 4, run in survey mode. The method was immunoSEQ multiplex PCR; TCRdb's version includes in-frame clones alone and lacks a portion of them. The table lists 35,000 to 45,000 clones, around 80% of them singletons. Cells were stimulated with CMV-infected fibroblast lysates at roughly 10 ug/mL. Memory cells lacking CD40L and CD69 with high CD45RO were sorted. Inclusion required CMV-positive serology and CD4+ counts above 400 cells/uL. With respect to this clone: Its antigen is unidentified.

V was trimmed by 5 bases and J by 8 bases, leaving 14 bases between them. The CDR3 spans 13 residues. Sample: CD4+ T cells sorted from PBMCs after roughly 18-hour stimulation, taken from a patient who received antiretroviral therapy. The receptor comes from an adult man with HIV who was CMV-seropositive. V is TRBV12-3 or TRBV12-4 and J is TRBJ2-3; D is unresolved. The CDR3: CASSIDKFGTQYF. The CDR3, as DNA: TGTGCCAGCAGTATAGACAAGTTTGGTACGCAGTATTTT.